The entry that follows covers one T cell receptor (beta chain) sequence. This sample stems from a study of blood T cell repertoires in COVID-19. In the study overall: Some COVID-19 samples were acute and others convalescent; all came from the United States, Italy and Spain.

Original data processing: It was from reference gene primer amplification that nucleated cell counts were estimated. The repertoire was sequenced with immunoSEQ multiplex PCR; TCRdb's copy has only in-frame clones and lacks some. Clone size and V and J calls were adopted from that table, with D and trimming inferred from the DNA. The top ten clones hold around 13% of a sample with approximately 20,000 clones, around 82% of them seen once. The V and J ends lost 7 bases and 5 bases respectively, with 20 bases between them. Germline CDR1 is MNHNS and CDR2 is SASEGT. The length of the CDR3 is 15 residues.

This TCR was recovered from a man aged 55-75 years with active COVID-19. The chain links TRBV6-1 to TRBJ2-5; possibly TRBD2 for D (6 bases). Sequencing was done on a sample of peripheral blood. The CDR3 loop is CASTLRGGGGETQYF. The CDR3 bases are TGTGCCAGCACTTTACGTGGGGGTGGGGGGGAGACCCAGTACTTC.